A selection of T cell receptor beta chains follows, all from one sample in a study of PD-1 blockade in mismatch repair-deficient tumors. Only in-frame clones appear in the TCRdb table, and some are missing; sequencing was by immunoSEQ multiplex PCR. The repertoire holds about 120,000 clones, with more than 70% as singletons. The material was peripheral blood, obtained 70 to 72 weeks after starting pembrolizumab. These TCRs come from an adult with mismatch repair-deficient cancer. Both conserved end residues are part of each CDR3. Fields, in order: J gene, clone size, V gene, D gene, CDR3 DNA, CDR3 protein. A D gene is named only where the DNA matches it firmly. Only some rows state a clone size, as once, few, many or a class for expanded clones.

J: TRBJ2-7
size: few
V: TRBV11-1
D: TRBD1
DNA: TGTGCCAGCAGCCCCCGGGACAGGAGGTACGAGCAGTACTTC
CDR3: CASSPRDRRYEQYF

J: TRBJ2-1
size: .
V: TRBV4-3
D: TRBD2
DNA: TGCGCCAGCAGCCAAGATCTTCCAGAACTAGCGGGTTACAATGAGCAGTTCTTC
CDR3: CASSQDLPELAGYNEQFF

J: TRBJ2-7
size: .
V: TRBV27
D: .
DNA: TGTGCCAGCAGTTCCGACTACGAGCAGTACTTC
CDR3: CASSSDYEQYF

J: TRBJ2-1
size: .
V: TRBV5-1
D: .
DNA: TGCGCCAGCAGCTTGGTGGACGCCCAGTCGCTGTTCTTC
CDR3: CASSLVDAQSLFF

J: TRBJ2-5
size: .
V: TRBV7-8
D: .
DNA: TGTGCCAGCAGCGACACCCCGGGGTTAGGCTTCCAAGAGACCCAGTACTTC
CDR3: CASSDTPGLGFQETQYF

J: TRBJ1-3
size: .
V: TRBV7-8
D: TRBD1
DNA: TGTGCCAGCAGCTTAGAGTGGGACAGGGTAAACACCATATATTTT
CDR3: CASSLEWDRVNTIYF

J: TRBJ2-1
size: .
V: TRBV19
D: .
DNA: TGTGCCAGTAGTATGGGATTGAATGAGCAGTTCTTC
CDR3: CASSMGLNEQFF

J: TRBJ2-1
size: .
V: TRBV5-1
D: .
DNA: TGCGCCAGCAGTTCCGGGACCTTTAGCTCCTACAATGAGCAGTTCTTC
CDR3: CASSSGTFSSYNEQFF

J: TRBJ2-3
size: .
V: TRBV29-1
D: .
DNA: TGCAGCGTTACGCGAGCTCGCACAGATACGCAGTATTTT
CDR3: CSVTRARTDTQYF

J: TRBJ2-7
size: .
V: TRBV4-2
D: TRBD1
DNA: TGTGCCAGCAGCCCTCGGACAGGGGGCACCTACGAGCAGTACTTC
CDR3: CASSPRTGGTYEQYF

J: TRBJ2-7
size: .
V: TRBV5-1
D: .
DNA: TGCGCCAGCAGCTTGAGTCCAGGACCTTGGTACGAGCAGTACTTC
CDR3: CASSLSPGPWYEQYF

J: TRBJ2-7
size: .
V: TRBV7-3
D: .
DNA: TGTGCCAGCAGCTTAGGGGGGCGCTACGAGCAGTACTTC
CDR3: CASSLGGRYEQYF

J: TRBJ2-7
size: .
V: TRBV7-2
D: .
DNA: TGTGCCAGCGGAAGGGACCGGAACTACGAGCAGTACTTC
CDR3: CASGRDRNYEQYF

J: TRBJ1-1
size: .
V: TRBV5-1
D: TRBD1
DNA: TGCGCCAGCAGCTTGGTCCGAGGGGGCCAAGACTACACTGAAGCTTTCTTT
CDR3: CASSLVRGGQDYTEAFF

J: TRBJ2-5
size: .
V: TRBV11-2
D: .
DNA: TGTGCCAGCAGCTTAGAGGCCTGGGAGACCCAGTACTTC
CDR3: CASSLEAWETQYF

J: TRBJ2-3
size: .
V: TRBV21-1
D: .
DNA: TGTGCCAGCAGCAAAGCGCTTTCCAGCGGGAGATGCCCAGATACGCAGTATTTT
CDR3: CASSKALSSGRCPDTQYF

J: TRBJ2-2
size: once
V: TRBV6-1
D: .
DNA: TGTGCCAGCAGAGGGCAGGGAGACGGGGAGCTGTTTTTT
CDR3: CASRGQGDGELFF

J: TRBJ2-3
size: .
V: TRBV9
D: TRBD2
DNA: TGTGCCAGCAGCGTAGAAGTCACTAGCGGGAGGGCCGTTGGTACAGATACGCAGTATTTT
CDR3: CASSVEVTSGRAVGTDTQYF

J: TRBJ1-1
size: .
V: TRBV29-1
D: .
DNA: TGCAGCGTTACCGAGAACACTGAAGCTTTCTTT
CDR3: CSVTENTEAFF

J: TRBJ2-6
size: .
V: TRBV5-5
D: .
DNA: TGTGCCAGCAGCTATAACAGGGCTGGGGCCAACGTCCTGACTTTC
CDR3: CASSYNRAGANVLTF

J: TRBJ2-1
size: .
V: TRBV5-1
D: TRBD2
DNA: TGCGCCAGCAGCCCGACTAGCGGGGGGGCCCGGGCCAATGAGCAGTTCTTC
CDR3: CASSPTSGGARANEQFF

J: TRBJ2-2
size: .
V: TRBV27
D: .
DNA: TGTGCCAGCAGTTTGACGCCGGGGGAGCTGTTTTTT
CDR3: CASSLTPGELFF

J: TRBJ1-5
size: .
V: TRBV12-5
D: .
DNA: TGTGCTAGTGGTTTGGGGACGAATCAGCCCCAGCATTTT
CDR3: CASGLGTNQPQHF

J: TRBJ1-1
size: .
V: TRBV30
D: .
DNA: TGTGCCTGGAAAGGGGGGGGTTCGAACACTGAAGCTTTCTTT
CDR3: CAWKGGGSNTEAFF

J: TRBJ2-7
size: .
V: TRBV5-1
D: .
DNA: TGCGCCAGCAGCTCTATGGAGGCCGGTTACGAGCAGTACTTC
CDR3: CASSSMEAGYEQYF

J: TRBJ2-2
size: .
V: TRBV11-3
D: TRBD1
DNA: TGTGCCAGCAGCTCCCGGACAGGCGTGAACACCGGGGAGCTGTTTTTT
CDR3: CASSSRTGVNTGELFF

J: TRBJ2-3
size: .
V: TRBV9
D: TRBD2
DNA: TGTGCCAGCAGCCCATTAGCGGGAGCGGGGGATACGCAGTATTTT
CDR3: CASSPLAGAGDTQYF

J: TRBJ2-5
size: .
V: TRBV5-4
D: .
DNA: TGTGCCAGCAGCTGGAAATCAACGGGACCGGAGACTCTTTACCAAGAGACCCAGTACTTC
CDR3: CASSWKSTGPETLYQETQYF

J: TRBJ2-1
size: .
V: TRBV18
D: .
DNA: TGTGCCAGCTCCCCGAATATCGGCGAGGGCCATGAGCAGTTCTTC
CDR3: CASSPNIGEGHEQFF

J: TRBJ2-7
size: once
V: TRBV29-1
D: TRBD2
DNA: TGCAGCGGACGGACTAGCGGCTACGAGCAGTACTTC
CDR3: CSGRTSGYEQYF

J: TRBJ2-7
size: .
V: TRBV5-1
D: TRBD2
DNA: TGCGCCAGCAGCTTGGGGGTTCTAGCGGGAGCCTACGAGCAGTACTTC
CDR3: CASSLGVLAGAYEQYF

J: TRBJ2-5
size: .
V: TRBV15
D: TRBD2
DNA: TGTGCCACCAGCAGAGATCGACTAGCTTTTCAAGAGACCCAGTACTTC
CDR3: CATSRDRLAFQETQYF

J: TRBJ2-2
size: .
V: TRBV29-1
D: .
DNA: TGCAGCGTTGTAAGCCAAGTGAACACCGGGGAGCTGTTTTTT
CDR3: CSVVSQVNTGELFF

J: TRBJ2-6
size: .
V: TRBV11-2
D: .
DNA: TGTGCCAGCAGCTTATCTCTGAACTCTGGGGCCAACGTCCTGACTTTC
CDR3: CASSLSLNSGANVLTF

J: TRBJ2-3
size: .
V: TRBV10-1
D: .
DNA: TGCGCCAGCAGTGAGGTACTAGACGGACAGGATACGCAGTATTTT
CDR3: CASSEVLDGQDTQYF

J: TRBJ2-4
size: .
V: TRBV28
D: .
DNA: TGTGCCAGCAGTTTTCCGCGGGGCGGGGTGAAAAACATTCAGTACTTC
CDR3: CASSFPRGGVKNIQYF

J: TRBJ2-5
size: .
V: TRBV15
D: TRBD1
DNA: TGTGCCACCAGCAGCCGGGACAGTCAAGAGACCCAGTACTTC
CDR3: CATSSRDSQETQYF

J: TRBJ2-2
size: .
V: TRBV4-3
D: TRBD1
DNA: TGCGCCAGCAGCCAAGATGGGACAGGGTATACCGGGGAGCTGTTTTTT
CDR3: CASSQDGTGYTGELFF

J: TRBJ2-3
size: .
V: TRBV11-2
D: .
DNA: TGTGCCAGCAGCTTTAGGGGTGGGAAAGCAGATACGCAGTATTTT
CDR3: CASSFRGGKADTQYF

J: TRBJ1-1
size: .
V: TRBV25-1
D: .
DNA: TGTGCCAGTCAGATTGGGGGGAACACTGAAGCTTTCTTT
CDR3: CASQIGGNTEAFF

J: TRBJ2-3
size: .
V: TRBV27
D: .
DNA: TGTGCCAGCAGTCCCTACTACGGGGGAGTTGAGGATACGCAGTATTTT
CDR3: CASSPYYGGVEDTQYF

J: TRBJ2-7
size: .
V: TRBV28
D: .
DNA: TGTGCCAGCAGTTTCGTAGGCGAGCAGTACTTC
CDR3: CASSFVGEQYF

J: TRBJ2-2
size: .
V: TRBV6-4
D: .
DNA: TGTGCCAGCAGTGTGGGGGGAACTGACACCGGGGAGCTGTTTTTT
CDR3: CASSVGGTDTGELFF

J: TRBJ1-4
size: .
V: TRBV18
D: .
DNA: TGTGCCAGCTCACCGGTCGTGTCCGCAAATGAAAAACTGTTTTTT
CDR3: CASSPVVSANEKLFF

J: TRBJ2-2
size: once
V: TRBV9
D: TRBD2
DNA: TGTGCCAGCAGCGTAGCTAGCGGGAGGGCCTGGGAGCTGTTTTTT
CDR3: CASSVASGRAWELFF

J: TRBJ2-5
size: .
V: TRBV4-1
D: .
DNA: TGCGCCAGCAGCCAAGGAGTCGGCGAGGGTGAGACCCAGTACTTC
CDR3: CASSQGVGEGETQYF

J: TRBJ1-1
size: .
V: TRBV27
D: .
DNA: TGTGCCAGCAGTTTAGACAGTGGCTCAGAAGCTTTCTTT
CDR3: CASSLDSGSEAFF

J: TRBJ2-5
size: .
V: TRBV27
D: TRBD2
DNA: TGTGCCAGCAGCATGGCTAGCGGGAGGTTGACCCAAGAGACCCAGTACTTC
CDR3: CASSMASGRLTQETQYF

J: TRBJ2-7
size: once
V: TRBV11-1
D: .
DNA: TGTGCCAGCAGTCCGGCCCGAACAGGCCGCTCCTACGAGCAGTACTTC
CDR3: CASSPARTGRSYEQYF

J: TRBJ2-1
size: .
V: TRBV7-8
D: .
DNA: TGTGCCAGCTTCGGGACTGTCAATGAGCAGTTCTTC
CDR3: CASFGTVNEQFF

J: TRBJ2-1
size: .
V: TRBV19
D: .
DNA: TGTGCCAGTAGTTTCGGTTACAATGAGCAGTTCTTC
CDR3: CASSFGYNEQFF

J: TRBJ2-3
size: .
V: TRBV11-3
D: .
DNA: TGTGCCAGCAGCTTCTCGACTGAAGATACGCAGTATTTT
CDR3: CASSFSTEDTQYF

J: TRBJ2-7
size: .
V: TRBV7-9
D: TRBD1
DNA: TGTGCCAGCAGCAACCTGGGACAGGGAGGGTCCTACGAGCAGTACTTC
CDR3: CASSNLGQGGSYEQYF

J: TRBJ2-7
size: .
V: TRBV5-1
D: TRBD1
DNA: TGCGCCAGCAGCTTAAACCGGGACAGGGGTCGGGAGCAGTACTTC
CDR3: CASSLNRDRGREQYF

J: TRBJ2-3
size: .
V: TRBV7-9
D: .
DNA: TGTGCCAGCAGCTTAGCGGGCTACACAGATACGCAGTATTTT
CDR3: CASSLAGYTDTQYF

J: TRBJ1-2
size: .
V: TRBV6-5
D: .
DNA: TGTGCCAGCAGTTCCCTTGTACGGGGAGCCTATGGCTACACCTTC
CDR3: CASSSLVRGAYGYTF

J: TRBJ2-6
size: .
V: TRBV4-3
D: .
DNA: TGCGCCAGCAGCCAAAAAGGGTTGGGGGCTGGGGCCAACGTCCTGACTTTC
CDR3: CASSQKGLGAGANVLTF